These 25 T cell receptor beta chains originate from one sample sequenced in a study of blood T cells in healthy people across ages. A sample-barcoded 5' primer and a J-beta primer mix were used in a second PCR of roughly 7 to 11 cycles. TCRdb fed the 5' RACE reads into MiXCR, producing one record per CDR3 protein. There are some 790,000 distinct CDR3 sequences in the sample; around 30% occur only once, and approximately 15% lies in the top ten. The sequenced sample was blood. These receptor sequences come from a woman of 80 years or more in good health.

The chain is built from TRBV7-2 and TRBJ1-2; D is unclear. Per germline, CDR1 SGHTA and CDR2 FQGNSA. This CDR3 has 15 amino acids. The V and J ends lost 1 base and 3 bases respectively, with 12 bases between them. The chain's CDR3 is CASSLEEAGYYGYTF. The CDR3 coding sequence is TGTGCCAGCAGCTTAGAGGAGGCGGGGTACTATGGCTACACCTTC. The variable domain in full, with the rest retrieved from reference TRBV7-2 and TRBJ1-2, is GAGVSQSPSNKVTEKGKDVELRCDPISGHTALYWYRQSLGQGLEFLIYFQGNSAPDKSGLPSDRFSAERTGGSVSTLTIQRTQQEDSAVYLCASSLEEAGYYGYTFGSGTRLTVV.

To note about this clonotype: An end of the junction does not agree with germline; a read error may underlie this. The chain is built from TRBV5-5 and TRBJ2-1; TRBD2 matches 9 bases. The CDR3 runs to 13 residues. In germline, CDR1 is SGHKS, CDR2 YYEKEE (reference sequence). The CDR3 here is CTSSLTSGNERFF. The CDR3 nucleotides are TGTACCAGCAGCCTGACTAGCGGCAATGAGCGGTTCTTC. Drawing the rest from reference TRBV5-5 and TRBJ2-1, the complete variable domain is DAGVTQSPTHLIKTRGQQVTLRCSPISGHKSVSWYQQVLGQGPQFIFQYYEKEERGRGNFPDRFSARQFPNYSSELNVNALLLGDSALYLCTSSLTSGNERFFGPGTRLTVL.

This clonotype was seen at least ten times. V and J are TRBV14 and TRBJ2-1; D tentatively fits TRBD1 or TRBD2 (6 bases each). The germline V gene has CDR1 SGHDN and CDR2 FVKESK. V lost 4 bases to trimming and J lost 0 bases, with 10 bases between them. This CDR3 comprises 15 residues. The chain's CDR3 is CASSPGGLSYNEQFF. The CDR3 DNA follows: TGTGCCAGCAGCCCCGGGGGCCTCTCCTACAATGAGCAGTTCTTC.

This clonotype was found many times. This rearrangement joins TRBV20-1 to TRBJ2-3, with D tentatively TRBD2 (6 bases). This CDR3 has 15 residues. The V gene lost 6 bases and the J gene lost 0 bases, with 16 bases spanning the gap. Germline-derived CDR1 and CDR2 are DFQATT and SNEGSKA (reference sequence). CDR3 sequence reads: CSAESRERSTDTQYF. DNA of the CDR3: TGCAGTGCCGAGTCCCGGGAGCGGAGCACAGATACGCAGTATTTT.

This clonotype was seen many times. The V call is TRBV12-3 or TRBV12-4, the J call TRBJ2-1; D perhaps matches TRBD2 (5 bases). The CDR3 is 16 amino acids. V lost 3 bases to trimming and J lost 0 bases, with 12 bases between them. CDR3 in DNA: TGTGCCAGCAGTTTGGGCTATACTAGCTCCTACAATGAGCAGTTCTTC. Its protein is CASSLGYTSSYNEQFF.

This clonotype has at least ten counts. The gene calls are TRBV7-2 and TRBJ2-1; 8 bases match TRBD1. From germline, CDR1 is SGHTA and CDR2 FQGNSA. This CDR3 has 16 amino acids. The trim removed 3 bases at V and 0 bases at J, leaving 4 bases unmatched. The CDR3 bases are TGTGCCAGCAGCTTTACAGGGGGGAGCTCCTACAATGAGCAGTTCTTC. It specifies CASSFTGGSSYNEQFF. The full variable domain, with the rest looked up from reference TRBV7-2 and TRBJ2-1, is GAGVSQSPSNKVTEKGKDVELRCDPISGHTALYWYRQSLGQGLEFLIYFQGNSAPDKSGLPSDRFSAERTGGSVSTLTIQRTQQEDSAVYLCASSFTGGSSYNEQFFGPGTRLTVL.

This clonotype occurred many times. The chain recombines TRBV4-2 with TRBJ2-5; 7 nucleotides line up with TRBD2. This CDR3 has 15 residues. CDR1 and CDR2 from the germline V gene are LGHNA and YNFKEQ. The V gene end was trimmed by 1 base and the J gene end by 1 base; junction bases not matched to a gene: 3. This CDR3 reads CASSQGSSGQETQYF. The CDR3 bases are TGTGCCAGCAGCCAAGGTTCTAGCGGCCAAGAGACCCAGTACTTC.

This clonotype was counted many times. V usage is TRBV28 and J usage is TRBJ2-7; TRBD2 aligns across 11 bases. Trimming removed 5 bases from V and 0 bases from J; junction bases left unmatched: 3. CDR3 length: 15 residues. Germline CDR1 reads MDHEN; CDR2 reads SYDVKM. The CDR3 region has the DNA TGTGCCAGCAGTGGTAGCGGGGGGGCCTCCTACGAGCAGTACTTC. Translated, it gives CASSGSGGASYEQYF.

Concerning this clonotype itself: A clone one base away is much larger, so this may be a read error. The CDR3 protein is CASSHEMGEETQYF. CDR3 DNA sequence: TGCGCCAGCAGCCATGAAATGGGGGAAGAGACCCAGTACTTC. The chain joins TRBV5-1 to TRBJ2-5; D assignment may be TRBD1 or TRBD2 (5 bases each). Trimming took 4 bases from V and 3 from J, leaving 13 bases between them. The germline CDR1 and CDR2 sequences are SGHRS and YFSETQ. The CDR3 loop spans 14 amino acids.

In its sample, this clonotype was seen many times. The J gene is TRBJ1-5, the V gene TRBV7-2; D might be TRBD1 (6 bases). CDR1 is SGHTA and CDR2 is FQGNSA in the germline V gene. V was clipped by 1 base and J by 2 bases, with 12 bases between them. The CDR3 is made up of 16 amino acids. CDR3 DNA: TGTGCCAGCAGCTTAGATTCAGGGGCAGGCAATCAGCCCCAGCATTTT. It translates to CASSLDSGAGNQPQHF.

About this clonotype itself: A much larger clone differs from this one at a single base, so this may be a read error. CDR3 coding DNA: TGTGCCAGCAGCTTAGCGTATGGGAACTCCTACAATGAGCAGTTCTTC. It specifies CASSLAYGNSYNEQFF. V gene TRBV7-2 combines with J gene TRBJ2-1, with D unclear. The V and J ends lost 0 bases and 0 bases respectively, with 9 bases between them. Germline assignment: CDR1 SGHTA and CDR2 FQGNSA. This CDR3 is 16 amino acids long.

This clonotype was picked up many times. This chain uses TRBV20-1 with TRBJ2-4; 8 bases agree with TRBD1. The CDR3 has 13 amino acids. Germline loops: CDR1 DFQATT, CDR2 SNEGSKA (reference sequence). Trimming at V came to 6 bases and at J to 3 bases, leaving 4 bases not matched to a gene. The CDR3 nucleotides read TGCAGTGCAAAGGACAGGGTCAAAAACATTCAGTACTTC. It encodes CSAKDRVKNIQYF.

This clonotype was detected ten times or more. The chain employs TRBV28 and TRBJ2-1; 8 nucleotides match TRBD1. Trimming cost V 11 bases and J 5 bases; bases outside gene matches: 8. CDR3 length equals 13 residues. CDR1 is MDHEN and CDR2 is SYDVKM in the germline V gene. The CDR3, as DNA: TGTGCCTCCCGGACAGGGTTAGACAATGAGCAGTTCTTC. Its protein is CASRTGLDNEQFF.

This clonotype has just one count. A much bigger clone sits one base away, suggesting this may be a read error. The chain has TRBV3-1 and TRBJ2-1; a weak D match, TRBD1 (5 bases). V was trimmed by 4 bases and J by 14 bases, leaving 15 bases between them. The CDR3 is made up of 12 amino acids. Germline V gene lookup returns CDR1 LGHDT and CDR2 YNNKEL (reference sequence). The CDR3 sequence: CASSPPWGLEFF. CDR3 coding DNA: TGTGCCAGCAGCCCTCCCTGGGGCTTGGAGTTCTTC.

This clonotype was counted at least ten times. The chain is built from TRBV5-1 and TRBJ2-5; 10 nucleotides line up with TRBD2. CDR3 length: 16 amino acids. Looked up from germline, CDR1 is SGHRS and CDR2 is YFSETQ. J was trimmed by 4 bases and V by 4 bases; bases with no gene match: 10. CDR3 in DNA: TGCGCCAGCAGCCCCCCCGTGGGGACTAGCGCAGAGACCCAGTACTTC. Amino acid sequence: CASSPPVGTSAETQYF.

There are many counts of this clonotype. The chain links TRBV6-9 to TRBJ1-2, with no clear D. Between the trimmed V and J ends, which lost 2 bases and 2 bases, there was a span of 9 bases. In germline, CDR1 is MNHGY, CDR2 SVAAGI. The CDR3 extends over 14 amino acids. The CDR3 loop is CASSYREPNYGYTF. The CDR3, as DNA: TGTGCCAGCAGTTATAGGGAACCCAACTATGGCTACACCTTC.

The chain carries TRBV7-8 and TRBJ2-2, with 14 bases identical to TRBD2. J gave up 2 bases and V 5 bases, and 13 bases lay outside the gene matches. Per germline, CDR1 SGHVS and CDR2 FQNEAQ. The CDR3 has 20 residues. The chain's CDR3 is CASSIRWGTSGGPNTGELFF. The CDR3 region has the DNA TGTGCCAGCAGCATACGTTGGGGGACTAGCGGGGGCCCTAACACCGGGGAGCTGTTTTTT.

The V gene is TRBV7-9, the J gene TRBJ2-5; TRBD2 agrees at 8 bases. Looked up from germline, CDR1 is SEHNR and CDR2 is FQNEAQ (reference sequence). The J segment lost 4 bases and the V segment lost 5 bases, leaving 12 bases of the junction unmatched. CDR3 size: 16 residues. CDR3 DNA sequence: TGTGCCAGCAGCCCAAGGATGCGGGAGGAAAGAGAGACCCAGTACTTC. Translation: CASSPRMREERETQYF. The whole variable domain, filled in from reference TRBV7-9 and TRBJ2-5, reads DTGVSQNPRHKITKRGQNVTFRCDPISEHNRLYWYRQTLGQGPEFLTYFQNEAQLEKSRLLSDRFSAERPKGSFSTLEIQRTEQGDSAMYLCASSPRMREERETQYFGPGTRLLVL.

The gene calls are TRBV30 and TRBJ2-1; D is ambiguous. Trimming stripped 2 bases from V and 3 bases from J, with 8 bases between. The CDR3 has 13 amino acids. CDR1 is GTSNPN and CDR2 is SVGIG in the germline V gene (reference sequence). The CDR3 reads CAWSQEIYNEQFF. Written as DNA, the CDR3 is TGTGCCTGGAGTCAAGAAATCTACAATGAGCAGTTCTTC.

The J gene is TRBJ2-5, the V gene TRBV5-1; the match to TRBD2 covers 9 bases. The CDR3 loop spans 16 amino acids. J lost 11 bases, V lost 4 bases, and 18 bases had no gene match. The germline gives CDR1 SGHRS, CDR2 YFSETQ. Here the CDR3 reads CASSPEGTSRYSEQYF. CDR3 in DNA: TGCGCCAGCAGCCCGGAGGGGACTAGCAGGTACAGTGAGCAGTACTTC.

This chain connects TRBV24-1 to TRBJ1-1; possibly TRBD1 for D (5 bases). Looked up from germline, CDR1 is KGHDR and CDR2 is SFDVKD. V was pared by 4 bases and J by 1 base, with 12 bases between. This CDR3 contains 15 residues. CDR3 DNA: TGTGCCACCAGTGACCCCAGGGTGGGGAACACTGAAGCTTTCTTT. It is translated as CATSDPRVGNTEAFF.

This clonotype was detected many times. The chain carries TRBV7-2 and TRBJ2-5; D possibly uses TRBD1 or TRBD2 (6 bases each). CDR1 is SGHTA and CDR2 is FQGNSA in the germline V gene. The CDR3 sequence is 15 residues long. Deletions cut 1 base from V and 2 bases from J, with 11 bases between. The DNA of the CDR3 is TGTGCCAGCAGCTTAGTTGGGGGGCCACAAGAGACCCAGTACTTC. It codes for CASSLVGGPQETQYF. The full variable domain, in which reference TRBV7-2 and TRBJ2-5 provide the parts outside the CDR3, is GAGVSQSPSNKVTEKGKDVELRCDPISGHTALYWYRQSLGQGLEFLIYFQGNSAPDKSGLPSDRFSAERTGGSVSTLTIQRTQQEDSAVYLCASSLVGGPQETQYFGPGTRLLVL.

In this sample, this clonotype turned up a few times. The rearrangement uses TRBV7-2 and TRBJ2-4, with D perhaps given as TRBD1 or TRBD2 (6 bases each). V was cut by 5 bases and J by 6 bases, with 14 bases left in between. Germline loops: CDR1 SGHTA, CDR2 FQGNSA. The CDR3 has 14 residues. As DNA, the CDR3 is TGTGCCAGCAGCCAAAAAGAGGGGGGAAACATTCAGTACTTC. This translates into CASSQKEGGNIQYF. Supplemented by reference TRBV7-2 and TRBJ2-4, the full variable domain reads GAGVSQSPSNKVTEKGKDVELRCDPISGHTALYWYRQSLGQGLEFLIYFQGNSAPDKSGLPSDRFSAERTGGSVSTLTIQRTQQEDSAVYLCASSQKEGGNIQYFGAGTRLSVL.

V gene TRBV27 combines with J gene TRBJ2-1; 11 nucleotides line up with TRBD2. The V gene end was trimmed by 6 bases and the J gene end by 4 bases; junction bases not matched to a gene: 11. Germline CDR1 reads MNHEY; CDR2 reads SMNVEV (reference sequence). The CDR3 contains 17 residues. The CDR3 bases are TGTGCCAGCAGCCGCAACTTCTTAGCGGGAGGGTACAATGAGCAGTTCTTC. The encoded protein is CASSRNFLAGGYNEQFF.

A word on this clonotype: Relative to the germline gene, one junction end is altered; a read error may explain this. The chain employs TRBV24-1 and TRBJ2-1; 11 nucleotides align to TRBD2. Germline V gene sequence: CDR1 KGHDR, CDR2 SFDVKD. This CDR3 contains 16 residues. CDR3 sequence reads: CATSAPGLAAYNERFF. The CDR3 DNA reads TGTGCCACCAGTGCCCCGGGACTAGCGGCATACAATGAGCGGTTCTTC.